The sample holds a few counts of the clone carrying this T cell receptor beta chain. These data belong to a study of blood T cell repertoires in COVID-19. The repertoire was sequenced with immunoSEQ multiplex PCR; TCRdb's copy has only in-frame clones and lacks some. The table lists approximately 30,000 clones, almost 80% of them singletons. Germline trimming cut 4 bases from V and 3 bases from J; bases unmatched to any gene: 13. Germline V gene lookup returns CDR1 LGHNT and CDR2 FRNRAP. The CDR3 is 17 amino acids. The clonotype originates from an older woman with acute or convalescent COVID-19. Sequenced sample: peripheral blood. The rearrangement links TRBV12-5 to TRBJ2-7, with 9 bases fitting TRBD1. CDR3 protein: CASGSVTSGQGFYEQYF. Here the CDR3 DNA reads TGTGCTAGTGGTTCTGTGACCTCGGGACAGGGCTTCTACGAGCAGTACTTC.